This T cell receptor (beta chain) was obtained from a study of blood T cell repertoires in COVID-19. CDR3 length equals 13 residues. Germline values: CDR1 MGHRA, CDR2 YSYEKL. V was trimmed by 1 base and J by 4 bases, leaving 7 bases between them. Clones were sequenced by immunoSEQ multiplex PCR, and TCRdb holds only the in-frame ones, with some missing. The sample contains more than 150,000 clones, roughly 80% of which appear only once. In this sample, this clone turned up a few times. V usage is TRBV4-1 and J usage is TRBJ2-5; the D is unclear. This clonotype was obtained from a woman aged 80 or older with COVID-19, enrolled during active disease. Sequenced material: peripheral blood. This CDR3 is CASSQGLGETQYF. The CDR3 DNA is TGCGCCAGCAGCCAAGGACTTGGAGAGACCCAGTACTTC.